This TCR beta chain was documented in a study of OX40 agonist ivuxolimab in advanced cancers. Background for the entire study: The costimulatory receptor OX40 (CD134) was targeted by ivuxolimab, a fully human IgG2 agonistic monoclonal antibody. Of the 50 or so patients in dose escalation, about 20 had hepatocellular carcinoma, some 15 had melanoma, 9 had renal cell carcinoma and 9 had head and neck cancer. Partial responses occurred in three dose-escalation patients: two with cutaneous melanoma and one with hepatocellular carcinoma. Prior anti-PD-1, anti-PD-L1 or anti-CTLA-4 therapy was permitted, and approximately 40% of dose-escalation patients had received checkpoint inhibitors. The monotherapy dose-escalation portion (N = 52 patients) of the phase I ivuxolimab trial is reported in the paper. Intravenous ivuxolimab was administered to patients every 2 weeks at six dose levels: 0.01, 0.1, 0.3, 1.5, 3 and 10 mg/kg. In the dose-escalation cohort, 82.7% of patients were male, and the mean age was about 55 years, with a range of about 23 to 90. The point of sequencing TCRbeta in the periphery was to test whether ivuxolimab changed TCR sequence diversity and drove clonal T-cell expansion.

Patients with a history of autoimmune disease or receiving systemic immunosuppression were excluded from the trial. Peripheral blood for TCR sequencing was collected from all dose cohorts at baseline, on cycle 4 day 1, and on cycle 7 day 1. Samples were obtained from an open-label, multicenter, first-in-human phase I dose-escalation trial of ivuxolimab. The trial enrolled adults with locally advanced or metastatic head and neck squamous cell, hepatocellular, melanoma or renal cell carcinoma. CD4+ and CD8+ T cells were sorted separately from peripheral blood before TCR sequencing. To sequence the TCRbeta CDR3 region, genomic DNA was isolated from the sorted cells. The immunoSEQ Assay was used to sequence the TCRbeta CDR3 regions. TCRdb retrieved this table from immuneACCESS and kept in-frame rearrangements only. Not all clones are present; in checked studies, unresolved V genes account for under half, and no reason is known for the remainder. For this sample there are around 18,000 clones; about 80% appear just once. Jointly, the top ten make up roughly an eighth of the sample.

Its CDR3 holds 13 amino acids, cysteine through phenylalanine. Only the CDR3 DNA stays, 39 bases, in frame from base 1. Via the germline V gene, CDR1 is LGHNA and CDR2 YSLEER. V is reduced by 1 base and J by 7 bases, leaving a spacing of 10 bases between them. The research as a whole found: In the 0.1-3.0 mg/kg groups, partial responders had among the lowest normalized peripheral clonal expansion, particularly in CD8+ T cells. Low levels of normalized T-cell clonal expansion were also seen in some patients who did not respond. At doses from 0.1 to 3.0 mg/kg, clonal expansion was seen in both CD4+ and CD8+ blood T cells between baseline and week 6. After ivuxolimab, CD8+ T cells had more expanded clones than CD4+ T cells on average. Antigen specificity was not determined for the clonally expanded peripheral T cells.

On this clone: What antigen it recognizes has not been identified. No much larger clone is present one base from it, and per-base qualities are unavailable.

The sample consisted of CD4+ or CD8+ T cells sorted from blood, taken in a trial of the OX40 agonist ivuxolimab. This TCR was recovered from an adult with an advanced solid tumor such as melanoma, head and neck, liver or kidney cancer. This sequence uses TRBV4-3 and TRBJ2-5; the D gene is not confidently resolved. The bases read TGCGCCAGCAGCCAAGGGTCGGGTGGGACCCAGTACTTC. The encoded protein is CASSQGSGGTQYF.